These T cell receptor beta chains were read from a single sample in a study of read filtering for tumor transcriptome and immune sequencing. In TCRdb, the reads were re-called with MiXCR into one record per CDR3 protein. The data show around 26,000 distinct CDR3 sequences, over 13% seen once. Sequenced material: a population of CD138-negative cells sorted from bone marrow. These receptors came from a donor at least 40 years old with multiple myeloma. Each CDR3 is given with its conserved first and last residue. Fields, in order: clone size, V gene, J gene, CDR3 protein. Size is omitted from some rows. Given values are once, few, many or a class for expanded clones.

many	TRBV6-9	TRBJ1-5	CASSYLSGPSNQPQHF
many	TRBV5-1	TRBJ2-5	CASSGELSGNRGETQYF
many	TRBV2	TRBJ1-1	CASSEETAARTEAFF
many	TRBV7-9	TRBJ2-7	CASSLGGVVYEQYF
few	TRBV7-8	TRBJ2-5	CASSLGAQETQYF
many	TRBV20-1	TRBJ2-1	CSASFEGGYEQFF
many	TRBV20-1	TRBJ2-3	CSARDLASGSTDTQYF
many	TRBV18	TRBJ1-5	CASSPRGQGAQPQHF
.	TRBV20-1	TRBJ2-7	CSARDYHSSYEQYF
many	TRBV7-2	TRBJ1-1	CASSPKRWTGAMNTEAFF
many	TRBV27	TRBJ1-2	CASSLAGTDGYTF
many	TRBV2	TRBJ2-1	CASSVGEGYNEQFF
.	TRBV20-1	TRBJ1-5	CSARGGGVQPQHF
many	TRBV6-2/TRBV6-3	TRBJ1-1	CASGDRAAEAFF
many	TRBV28	TRBJ2-5	CASSSPVETQYF
many	TRBV20-1	TRBJ2-7	CSARVLAGGSYEQYF
many	TRBV3-1	TRBJ2-2	CASSRSGQVNTGELFF
many	TRBV5-6	TRBJ2-7	CASSFGRVTYEQYF
many	TRBV7-3	TRBJ2-1	CASSPRVAAYNEQFF
many	TRBV20-1	TRBJ2-7	CSARRGQGGYSGEQYF
many	TRBV3-1	TRBJ1-2	CASSPDRGDYYGYTF
.	TRBV6-5	TRBJ1-6	CASRGLQGSEQYF
many	TRBV7-2	TRBJ2-3	CASSLDGGSTDTQYF
many	TRBV30	TRBJ1-2	CAWSLGVRGYTF
many	TRBV28	TRBJ2-6	CASSGPGANVLTF
many	TRBV7-8	TRBJ1-1	CASSLEQRNTEAFF
.	TRBV3-1	TRBJ2-7	CASSQDPGLAGVEQYF
.	TRBV9	TRBJ2-1	CASSAGVGNEQFF
.	TRBV10-2	TRBJ2-3	CANSKPGLAGRIWDTQYF
.	TRBV20-1	TRBJ2-1	CSAKGGPAYNEQFF
many	TRBV5-1	TRBJ2-1	CASSLEQNSYNEQFF
few	TRBV7-3	TRBJ2-3	CASSPTPTDTQYF
few	TRBV19	TRBJ1-5	CASTPSDRGNQPQHF
many	TRBV10-3	TRBJ2-1	CAIWSGRDNEQFF
.	TRBV3-1	TRBJ2-4	CASGQGGNTQYF
many	TRBV29-1	TRBJ2-7	CSVVGQGTYEQYF
many	TRBV24-1	TRBJ2-3	CATSDTGTSGKDTQYF
many	TRBV27	TRBJ2-5	CASSPRIDRGETQYF
many	TRBV18	TRBJ2-5	CASSRDTQETQYF
many	TRBV7-2	TRBJ2-4	CASSLEAGENIQYF
many	TRBV6-6	TRBJ2-1	CASSPPLTSGTGNEQFF
many	TRBV5-1	TRBJ2-7	CASSSQGFTDEQYF
many	TRBV7-9	TRBJ2-2	CASSSLLAANTGELFF
.	TRBV27	TRBJ2-1	CASGLDPPFSAGVYGEQSF
many	TRBV5-1	TRBJ2-1	CASRGGTGTALNEQFF
many	TRBV5-1	TRBJ2-2	CASSLVPGELFF
many	TRBV20-1	TRBJ1-1	CSARGAGRGPMNTEAFF
many	TRBV12-3/TRBV12-4	TRBJ2-1	CASSLHEQFF
large	TRBV5-6	TRBJ2-7	CASRPRGGSPYEQYF
large	TRBV2	TRBJ2-1	CASSESEQGSYNEQFF
medium-sized	TRBV20-1	TRBJ2-7	CSARGDPGLAGVLSSYEQYF
many	TRBV18	TRBJ1-2	CASSPVGGFEGYTF
many	TRBV28	TRBJ1-1	CASSLPGTGGGVNTEAFF
many	TRBV5-1	TRBJ2-7	CASSPSSTYEQYF